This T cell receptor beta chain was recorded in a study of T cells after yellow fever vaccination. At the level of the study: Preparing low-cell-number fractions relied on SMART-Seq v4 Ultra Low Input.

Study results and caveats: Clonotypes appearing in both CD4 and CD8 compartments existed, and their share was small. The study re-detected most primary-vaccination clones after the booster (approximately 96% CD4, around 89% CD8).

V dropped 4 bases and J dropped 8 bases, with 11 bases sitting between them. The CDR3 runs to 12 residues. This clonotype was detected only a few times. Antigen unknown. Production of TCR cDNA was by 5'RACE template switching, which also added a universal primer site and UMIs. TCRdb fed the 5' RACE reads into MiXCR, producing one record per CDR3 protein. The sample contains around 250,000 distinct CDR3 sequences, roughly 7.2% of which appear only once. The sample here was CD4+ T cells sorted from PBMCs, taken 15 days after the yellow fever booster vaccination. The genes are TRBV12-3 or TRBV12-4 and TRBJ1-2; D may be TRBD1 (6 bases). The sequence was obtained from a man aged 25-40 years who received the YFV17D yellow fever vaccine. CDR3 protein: CASSSTGRGYTF. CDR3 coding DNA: TGTGCCAGCAGTTCGACAGGCCGGGGCTACACCTTC.